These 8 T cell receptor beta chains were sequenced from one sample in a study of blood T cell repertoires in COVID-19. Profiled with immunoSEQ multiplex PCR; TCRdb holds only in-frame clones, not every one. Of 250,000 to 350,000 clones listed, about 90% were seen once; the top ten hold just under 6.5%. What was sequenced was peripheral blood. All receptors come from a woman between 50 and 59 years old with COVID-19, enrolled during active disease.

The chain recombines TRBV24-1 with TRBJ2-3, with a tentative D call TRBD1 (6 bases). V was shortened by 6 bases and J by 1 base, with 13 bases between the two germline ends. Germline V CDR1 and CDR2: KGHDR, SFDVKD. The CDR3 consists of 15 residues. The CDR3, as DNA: TGTGCCACCAGTCCAGGGGCGGACGGCACAGATACGCAGTATTTT. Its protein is CATSPGADGTDTQYF.

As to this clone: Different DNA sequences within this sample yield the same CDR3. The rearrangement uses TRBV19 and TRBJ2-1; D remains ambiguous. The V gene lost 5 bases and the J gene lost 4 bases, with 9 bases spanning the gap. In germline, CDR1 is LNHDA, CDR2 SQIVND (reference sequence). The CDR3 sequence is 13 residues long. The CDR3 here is CASSLAVYNEQFF. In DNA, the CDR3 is TGTGCCAGTAGTCTGGCAGTATACAATGAGCAGTTCTTC.

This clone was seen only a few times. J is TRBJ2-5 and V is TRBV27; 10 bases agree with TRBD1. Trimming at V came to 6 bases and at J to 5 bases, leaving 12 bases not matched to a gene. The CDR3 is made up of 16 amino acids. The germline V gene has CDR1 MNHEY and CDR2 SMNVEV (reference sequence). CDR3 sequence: CASRPIDRGLRETQYF. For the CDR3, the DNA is TGTGCCAGCAGGCCGATCGACAGGGGGCTTCGGGAGACCCAGTACTTC.

In DNA, the CDR3 is TGCAGCGTTATTGGGCCATCGATGGTAGGCTACACCTTC. Translating it yields CSVIGPSMVGYTF. The J gene is TRBJ1-2, the V gene TRBV29-1; D ambiguous. The CDR3 sequence is 13 residues long. Trimming left V 5 bases short and J 8 bases short, with 18 bases between. Germline CDR1 reads SQVTM; CDR2 reads ANQGSEA.

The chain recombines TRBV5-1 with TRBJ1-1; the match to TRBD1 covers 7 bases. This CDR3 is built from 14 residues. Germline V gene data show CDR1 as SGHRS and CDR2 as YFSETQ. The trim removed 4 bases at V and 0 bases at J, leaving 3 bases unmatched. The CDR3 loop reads CASSAGQLNTEAFF. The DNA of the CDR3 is TGCGCCAGCAGCGCGGGACAGCTGAACACTGAAGCTTTCTTT. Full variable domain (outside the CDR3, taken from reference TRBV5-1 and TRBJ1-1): KAGVTQTPRYLIKTRGQQVTLSCSPISGHRSVSWYQQTPGQGLQFLFEYFSETQRNKGNFPGRFSGRQFSNSRSEMNVSTLELGDSALYLCASSAGQLNTEAFFGQGTRLTVV.

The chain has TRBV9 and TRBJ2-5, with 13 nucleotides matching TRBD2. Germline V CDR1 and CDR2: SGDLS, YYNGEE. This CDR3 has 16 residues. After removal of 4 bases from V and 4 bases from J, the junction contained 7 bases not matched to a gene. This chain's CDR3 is CASSSRTSGSTETQYF. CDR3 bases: TGTGCCAGCAGCTCCCGGACTAGCGGGAGCACAGAGACCCAGTACTTC. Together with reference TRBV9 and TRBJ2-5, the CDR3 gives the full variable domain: DSGVTQTPKHLITATGQRVTLRCSPRSGDLSVYWYQQSLDQGLQFLIQYYNGEERAKGNILERFSAQQFPDLHSELNLSSLELGDSALYFCASSSRTSGSTETQYFGPGTRLLVL.

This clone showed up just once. The CDR3 sequence is CASSQLEGVSYNEQFF. The CDR3 nucleotides are TGTGCCAGCTCACAATTAGAGGGGGTCTCCTACAATGAGCAGTTCTTC. The chain has TRBV18 and TRBJ2-1, with D perhaps matching TRBD1 (6 bases). Germline-derived CDR1 and CDR2 are KGHSH and LQKENI. The CDR3 totals 16 residues. The V end was cut by 4 bases, the J end by 0 bases, with 13 bases between.

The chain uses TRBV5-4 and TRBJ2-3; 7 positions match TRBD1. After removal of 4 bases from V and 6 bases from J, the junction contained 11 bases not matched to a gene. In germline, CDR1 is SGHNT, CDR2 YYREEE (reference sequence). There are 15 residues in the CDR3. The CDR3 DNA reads TGTGCCAGCAGCACAGGACAGGCACGCTCGGATACGCAGTATTTT. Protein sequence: CASSTGQARSDTQYF. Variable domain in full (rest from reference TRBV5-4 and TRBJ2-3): ETGVTQSPTHLIKTRGQQVTLRCSSQSGHNTVSWYQQALGQGPQFIFQYYREEENGRGNFPPRFSGLQFPNYSSELNVNALELDDSALYLCASSTGQARSDTQYFGPGTRLTVL.